This TCR beta chain was obtained from a study of blood T cells in healthy people across ages. PCR was performed a second time for about 6 to 11 cycles using a sample-barcoded 5' primer and a J-beta primer mix. TCRdb itself ran the 5' RACE reads through MiXCR, one entry per CDR3 protein. The profile shows about 640,000 distinct CDR3 sequences, less than 35% of them singletons. This CDR3 spans 17 amino acids. CDR1 and CDR2 (germline): SQVTM, ANQGSEA. V gave up 4 bases and J gave up 0 bases; unmatched junction bases: 11. The chain recombines TRBV29-1 with TRBJ2-2; 7 bases align to TRBD2. The clonotype originates from a woman over 75 in good health. Input material: blood. The CDR3 DNA follows: TGCAGCGTTGTTGGGGGGGGGGTCCCCGCGAACACCGGGGAGCTGTTTTTT. The encoded protein is CSVVGGGVPANTGELFF.